The 18 T cell receptor beta chains presented below share a single source sample, sequenced in a study of Ad26.COV2.S vaccination and SARS-CoV-2 variants (dated by TCRdb to about 2021). The library was produced with the immunoSEQ multiplex PCR assay. Imported from immuneACCESS, the table was reduced by TCRdb to in-frame sequences with V and J called. These copies leave out some clones; in studies compared against another copy, an unresolved V gene accounts for under half, and the cause of the remainder is not known. The sample contains more than 400,000 clones, about nine tenths of them found a single time. 1.5% to 2% of the sample comes from the top ten. The treatment or condition label, read with the paper, signifies: around 19 received Ad26.COV2.S at low or high dose, single or two shots; five or six received placebo; per-sample allocation not given. For vaccine and placebo recipients, repertoires were sequenced using samples collected on day 63 after the first injection.

Sequencing used peripheral blood, obtained in a trial of Ad26.COV2.S vaccine versus placebo. The origin of the receptors is a person between 18 and 65 years old who received the Ad26.COV2.S COVID-19 vaccine or a placebo.

As DNA, the CDR3 is TGTGCCAGCTCACCAAGACTAGCGGGGTCTGTTTCAATTGGAGATACGCAGTATTTT. Protein: CASSPRLAGSVSIGDTQYF. The genes are TRBV18 and TRBJ2-3; 11 positions match TRBD2. The V gene's germline CDR1 is KGHSH and CDR2 LQKENI. This CDR3 is 19 amino acids long. V dropped 2 bases and J dropped 5; count of bases not matched to a gene: 15.

Concerning this clone: In the same sample, other DNA sequences code for this CDR3. V and J are TRBV7-2 and TRBJ2-5; D unclear. CDR3 length: 13 residues. Trimming stripped 1 base from V and 1 base from J, with 4 bases between. Germline lookup yields CDR1 SGHTA and CDR2 FQGNSA. The CDR3 region is CASSLVPQETQYF. The CDR3 coding sequence is TGTGCCAGCAGCTTAGTACCCCAAGAGACCCAGTACTTC.

The chain carries TRBV6-2 or TRBV6-3 and TRBJ2-5, with D perhaps matching TRBD1 (6 bases). V lost 5 bases and J lost 5, with 15 bases in between. There are 14 residues in the CDR3. Germline CDR1 MNHEY, CDR2 SVGEGT. The CDR3 loop is CASSKQGGWETQYF. The CDR3 coding sequence is TGTGCCAGCAGTAAACAGGGTGGGTGGGAGACCCAGTACTTC.

The chain carries TRBV7-2 and TRBJ2-5; D is uncertain. In germline, CDR1 is SGHTA, CDR2 FQGNSA. Trimming stripped 0 bases from V and 0 bases from J, with 8 bases between. The CDR3 consists of 15 residues. CDR3 nucleotide sequence: TGTGCCAGCAGCTTAGCTGGTGGGCACCAAGAGACCCAGTACTTC. This translates into CASSLAGGHQETQYF.

This chain joins TRBV30 and TRBJ2-2; no clear D. The ends were cut back, 2 bases at V and 5 bases at J, with 9 bases in the middle. Germline V gene sequence: CDR1 GTSNPN, CDR2 SVGIG (reference sequence). The CDR3 totals 13 residues. CDR3 amino acids: CAWSNGLTGELFF. DNA of the CDR3: TGTGCCTGGAGTAATGGGTTGACCGGGGAGCTGTTTTTT.

The chain uses TRBV4-3 and TRBJ2-2, with 13 bases that match TRBD2. The length of the CDR3 is 18 residues. J was trimmed by 6 bases and V by 2 bases; bases with no gene match: 9. The germline V gene has CDR1 LGHNA and CDR2 YSLEER. CDR3 DNA: TGCGCCAGCAGCCAATCCCCAACTAGCGGGGGGGCGCCCGGGGAGCTGTTTTTT. This sequence encodes CASSQSPTSGGAPGELFF.

The CDR3 nucleotides read TGTGCCAGCAGTTACTCGAATCGCGGGTGGACAAACACCATATATTTT. This translates into CASSYSNRGWTNTIYF. This chain joins TRBV6-5 and TRBJ1-3; no clear D. The CDR3 consists of 16 residues. V lost 0 bases, J lost 6 bases, and 15 bases lay in between. Germline V gives CDR1 MNHEY, CDR2 SVGAGI.

V usage is TRBV4-3 and J usage is TRBJ2-7, with unresolved D. This CDR3 region has 15 residues. V dropped 1 base and J dropped 0 bases, with 10 bases sitting between them. Germline lookup yields CDR1 LGHNA and CDR2 YSLEER. Here the CDR3 reads CASSQGDTSSYEQYF. DNA for the CDR3: TGCGCCAGCAGCCAAGGTGACACCAGCTCCTACGAGCAGTACTTC.

This clone was seen just once. The chain has TRBV30 and TRBJ2-4; no definite D call. The CDR3 covers 14 residues. V was pared by 3 bases and J by 0 bases, with 9 bases between. CDR1 GTSNPN and CDR2 SVGIG come from the germline V gene (reference sequence). The CDR3 coding sequence is TGTGCCTGGAGGGTCTGCGTAGCCAAAAACATTCAGTACTTC. Protein sequence: CAWRVCVAKNIQYF.

This clone was observed once. V usage is TRBV11-2 and J usage is TRBJ2-3, with 8 bases that match TRBD2. The CDR3 extends over 14 amino acids. V gave up 2 bases and J gave up 6 bases; unmatched junction bases: 4. CDR1 is SGHAT and CDR2 is FQNNGV in the germline V gene. The CDR3, as DNA: TGTGCCAGCAGCTTATTCGGGGGGGTGGATACGCAGTATTTT. Its translation: CASSLFGGVDTQYF.

The chain has TRBV28 and TRBJ2-7; D uncertain. Per the germline V gene, CDR1 is MDHEN and CDR2 is SYDVKM. With 6 bases removed from V and 2 bases from J, the gap between germline ends came to 14 bases. CDR3 length equals 14 residues. The CDR3 sequence is CASSKSRVPYEQYF. CDR3 nucleotides: TGTGCCAGCAGCAAATCCCGGGTACCCTACGAGCAGTACTTC.

The rearrangement links TRBV27 to TRBJ1-5, with 9 bases fitting TRBD1. Germline loops: CDR1 MNHEY, CDR2 SMNVEV (reference sequence). V shed 9 bases and J 2 bases; nucleotides not matched to a gene: 17. CDR3 length: 18 amino acids. The CDR3 is CASSIQGAQRWGNQPQHF. The DNA of the CDR3 is TGTGCCAGTTCGATACAGGGGGCGCAAAGGTGGGGCAATCAGCCCCAGCATTTT.

V usage is TRBV7-9 and J usage is TRBJ2-7; no clear D gene. Germline lookup yields CDR1 SEHNR and CDR2 FQNEAQ (reference sequence). Between the trimmed V and J ends, which lost 4 bases and 3 bases, there was a span of 7 bases. CDR3 length: 12 amino acids. The CDR3: CASSYGFYEQYF. In DNA, the CDR3 is TGTGCCAGCAGCTATGGATTCTACGAGCAGTACTTC.

The chain is built from TRBV28 and TRBJ1-2, with D maybe TRBD1 (5 bases). Deletions cut 5 bases from V and 4 bases from J, with 14 bases between. The CDR3 is 14 amino acids. Germline assignment: CDR1 MDHEN and CDR2 SYDVKM. The CDR3 DNA reads as TGTGCCAGCAGTGAAGGGACCTTTGGCTATGGCTACACCTTC. This encodes CASSEGTFGYGYTF.

In this sample, this clone turned up once. This sequence joins TRBV9 and TRBJ2-2; D ambiguous. There are 16 residues in the CDR3. Germline loops: CDR1 SGDLS, CDR2 YYNGEE. The V gene lost 0 bases and the J gene lost 3 bases, with 12 bases spanning the gap. The CDR3 DNA reads TGTGCCAGCAGCGTAGGGGGTTTGAAATACACCGGGGAGCTGTTTTTT. Translating it yields CASSVGGLKYTGELFF.

In its sample, this clone was seen once. The chain links TRBV24-1 to TRBJ2-7; D not certain. The germline V gene encodes CDR1 KGHDR and CDR2 SFDVKD. V was cut by 3 bases and J by 1 base, with 12 bases left in between. The CDR3 is 15 amino acids. The CDR3 loop is CATSDEDDSSYEQYF. The CDR3 DNA sequence: TGTGCCACCAGTGATGAGGACGATTCGTCCTACGAGCAGTACTTC.

The rearrangement joins TRBV15 to TRBJ2-6, with D perhaps TRBD1 (5 bases). The germline V gene encodes CDR1 LNHNV and CDR2 YYDKDF (reference sequence). V was trimmed by 0 bases and J by 2 bases, leaving 11 bases between them. The CDR3 runs 17 residues. This CDR3 is CATSRDHAGTGANVLTF. The CDR3 region has the DNA TGTGCCACCAGCAGAGATCACGCAGGGACTGGGGCCAACGTCCTGACTTTC.

This chain joins TRBV9 and TRBJ2-2; 8 bases are a match to TRBD1. Germline V lookup: CDR1 SGDLS, CDR2 YYNGEE. The CDR3 covers 18 residues. The V segment lost 0 bases and the J segment 2 bases; nucleotides outside the gene matches: 9. This CDR3 is CASSVDPGGVVNTGELFF. In nucleotides, the CDR3 is TGTGCCAGCAGCGTAGATCCAGGGGGCGTGGTCAACACCGGGGAGCTGTTTTTT.